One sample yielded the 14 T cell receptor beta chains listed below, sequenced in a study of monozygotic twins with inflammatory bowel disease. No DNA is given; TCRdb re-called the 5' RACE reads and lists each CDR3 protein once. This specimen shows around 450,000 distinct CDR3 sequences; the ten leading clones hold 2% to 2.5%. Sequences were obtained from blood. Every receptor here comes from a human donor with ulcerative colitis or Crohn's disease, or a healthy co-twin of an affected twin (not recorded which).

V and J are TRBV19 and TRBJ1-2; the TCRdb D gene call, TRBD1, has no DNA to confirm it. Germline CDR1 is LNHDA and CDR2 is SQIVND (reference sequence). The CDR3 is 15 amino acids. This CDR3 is CASSISNRLDYGYTF. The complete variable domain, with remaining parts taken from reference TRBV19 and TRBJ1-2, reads DGGITQSPKYLFRKEGQNVTLSCEQNLNHDAMYWYRQDPGQGLRLIYYSQIVNDFQKGDIAEGYSVSREKKESFPLTVTSAQKNPTAFYLCASSISNRLDYGYTFGSGTRLTVV.

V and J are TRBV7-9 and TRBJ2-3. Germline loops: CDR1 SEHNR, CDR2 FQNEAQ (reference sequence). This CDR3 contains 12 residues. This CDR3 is CASLLGTDTQYF. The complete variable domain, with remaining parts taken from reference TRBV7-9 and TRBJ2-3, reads DTGVSQNPRHKITKRGQNVTFRCDPISEHNRLYWYRQTLGQGPEFLTYFQNEAQLEKSRLLSDRFSAERPKGSFSTLEIQRTEQGDSAMYLCASLLGTDTQYFGPGTRLTVL.

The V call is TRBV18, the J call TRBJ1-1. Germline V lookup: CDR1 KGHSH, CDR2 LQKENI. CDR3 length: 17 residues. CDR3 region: CASSPRYQGEGNTEAFF.

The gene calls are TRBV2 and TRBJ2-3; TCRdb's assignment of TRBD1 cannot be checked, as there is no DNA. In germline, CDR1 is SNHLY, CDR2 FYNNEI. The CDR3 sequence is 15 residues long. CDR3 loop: CASSYGQVGTDTQYF.

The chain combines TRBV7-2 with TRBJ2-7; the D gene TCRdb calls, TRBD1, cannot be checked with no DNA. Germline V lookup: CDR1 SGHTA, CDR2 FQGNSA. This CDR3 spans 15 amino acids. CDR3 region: CASSSAGTGNVEQYF.

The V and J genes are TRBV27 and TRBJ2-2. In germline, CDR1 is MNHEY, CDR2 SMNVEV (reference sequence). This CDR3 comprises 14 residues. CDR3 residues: CASSFSRITGELFF.

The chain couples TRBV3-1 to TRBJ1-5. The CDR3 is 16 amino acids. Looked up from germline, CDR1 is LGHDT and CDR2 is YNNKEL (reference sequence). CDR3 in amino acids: CASSQGKGQSNQPQHF.

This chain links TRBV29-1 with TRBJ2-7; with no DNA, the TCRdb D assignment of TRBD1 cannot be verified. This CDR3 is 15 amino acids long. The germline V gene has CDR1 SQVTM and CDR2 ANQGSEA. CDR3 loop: CSVGGQGRSSYEQYF.

The CDR3 is CASSKTGSSYEQYF. The chain recombines TRBV6-2 or TRBV6-3 with TRBJ2-7; TCRdb's D call, TRBD1, is unchecked because there is no DNA. The length of the CDR3 is 14 residues. The V gene's germline CDR1 is MNHEY and CDR2 SVGEGT.

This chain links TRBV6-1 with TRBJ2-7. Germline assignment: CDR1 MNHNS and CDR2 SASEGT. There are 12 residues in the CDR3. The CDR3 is CASSDRSGEQYF.

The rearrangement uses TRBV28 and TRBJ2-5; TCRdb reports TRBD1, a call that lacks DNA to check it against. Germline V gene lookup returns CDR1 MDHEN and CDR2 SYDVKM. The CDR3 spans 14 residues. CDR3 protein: CASSLSDRGGTQYF.

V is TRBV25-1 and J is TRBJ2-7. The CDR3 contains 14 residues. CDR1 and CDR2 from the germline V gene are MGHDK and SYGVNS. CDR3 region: CASSDPNRGYEQYF.

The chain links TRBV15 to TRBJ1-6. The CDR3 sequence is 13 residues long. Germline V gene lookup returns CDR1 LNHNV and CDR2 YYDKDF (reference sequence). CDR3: CATSRDQSPPLHF.

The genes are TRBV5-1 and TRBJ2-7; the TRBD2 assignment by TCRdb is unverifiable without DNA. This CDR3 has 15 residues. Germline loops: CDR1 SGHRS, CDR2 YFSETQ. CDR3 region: CASSLVAGVYYEQYF.